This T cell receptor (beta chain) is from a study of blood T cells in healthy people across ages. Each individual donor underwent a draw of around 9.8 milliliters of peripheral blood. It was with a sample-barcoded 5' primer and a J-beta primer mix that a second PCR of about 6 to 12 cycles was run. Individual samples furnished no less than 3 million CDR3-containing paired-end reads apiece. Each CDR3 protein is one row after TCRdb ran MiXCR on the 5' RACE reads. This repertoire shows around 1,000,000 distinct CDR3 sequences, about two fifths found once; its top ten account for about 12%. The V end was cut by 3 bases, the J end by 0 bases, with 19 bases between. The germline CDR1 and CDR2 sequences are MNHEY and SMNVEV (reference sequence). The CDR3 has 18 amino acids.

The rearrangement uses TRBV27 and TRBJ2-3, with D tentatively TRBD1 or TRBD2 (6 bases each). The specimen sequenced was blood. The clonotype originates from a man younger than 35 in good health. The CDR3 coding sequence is TGTGCCAGCAGTTTGGAGGGGGTCCTCGCCGCTAGCACAGATACGCAGTATTTT. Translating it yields CASSLEGVLAASTDTQYF.